This TCR beta chain was recorded in a study of chemoradiotherapy in HPV16-positive cancers. This CDR3 has 15 residues. The V and J ends lost 3 bases and 4 bases, in that order; junction bases with no gene match: 7. Germline V gene data show CDR1 as SGDLS and CDR2 as YYNGEE. Clones were read by immunoSEQ multiplex PCR, and TCRdb kept only the in-frame ones, dropping some. The repertoire has more than 20,000 clones, more than 75% of them found once; the top ten carry about 4.6%. This clonotype was obtained from a human donor with HPV-associated anogenital cancer. The V gene is TRBV9, the J gene TRBJ1-5; 7 nucleotides line up with TRBD1. Sequenced material: blood, taken from a patient who underwent chemoradiotherapy. CDR3: CASSEGGQPNQPQHF. The CDR3 DNA reads TGTGCCAGCAGCGAGGGGGGACAGCCTAATCAGCCCCAGCATTTT.